Listed here are 19 T cell receptor beta chains from one sample, sequenced in a study of control samples from healthy donors and cancer patients. Clones were sequenced by immunoSEQ multiplex PCR, and TCRdb holds only the in-frame ones, with some missing. The sample contains 75,000 to 90,000 clones, more than 75% of which appear only once. Sequencing was done on a sample of blood. The receptors derive from a man aged 25-45 years in good health.

The chain employs TRBV5-1 and TRBJ2-3; tentatively, D is TRBD2 (6 bases). Trimming shortened V by 0 bases and J by 1 base, and 12 bases separated the two germline ends. The germline CDR1 and CDR2 sequences are SGHRS and YFSETQ. The CDR3 sequence is 16 residues long. CDR3 nucleotides: TGCGCCAGCAGCTTGGCGGGAGACACTCGCACAGATACGCAGTATTTT. It yields the protein CASSLAGDTRTDTQYF.

V and J are TRBV14 and TRBJ2-3; 8 bases are a match to TRBD2. The CDR3 runs to 15 residues. Trimming removed 2 bases from V and 4 bases from J; junction bases left unmatched: 5. Germline V CDR1 and CDR2: SGHDN, FVKESK. This CDR3 reads CASSQWAGGADTQYF. The CDR3 coding sequence is TGTGCCAGCAGCCAATGGGCGGGGGGCGCAGATACGCAGTATTTT.

The chain recombines TRBV2 with TRBJ1-2; D remains unclear. CDR3 length: 13 amino acids. CDR1 and CDR2 (germline): SNHLY, FYNNEI. Trimming removed 7 bases at V and 4 bases at J, with 13 bases between. The CDR3 loop is CASKADTIYGYTF. The CDR3 region has the DNA TGTGCCAGCAAGGCCGACACTATCTATGGCTACACCTTC.

This chain links TRBV6-2 or TRBV6-3 with TRBJ1-2; possible D gene TRBD1, 6 bases. CDR1 and CDR2 from the germline V gene are MNHEY and SVGEGT. V was shortened by 2 bases and J by 3 bases, with 10 bases between the two germline ends. CDR3 length: 14 amino acids. CDR3 in DNA: TGTGCCAGCAGTTACGATCCAGGGGACTATGGCTACACCTTC. Its protein is CASSYDPGDYGYTF.

This sequence joins TRBV2 and TRBJ1-5; D might be TRBD1 (5 bases). The length of the CDR3 is 16 residues. With 6 bases removed from V and 4 bases from J, the gap between germline ends came to 19 bases. The V gene's germline CDR1 is SNHLY and CDR2 FYNNEI. The CDR3 nucleotides are TGTGCCAGCAGCAGTGCATCCCGGGGACCAAATCAGCCCCAGCATTTT. Translating gives CASSSASRGPNQPQHF.

In DNA, the CDR3 is TGTGCCAGTAGTGCCCAGGATGCAACTAATGAAAAACTGTTTTTT. It codes for CASSAQDATNEKLFF. The rearrangement uses TRBV19 and TRBJ1-4; D gene uncertain. Deletions cut 5 bases from V and 0 bases from J, with 10 bases between. Germline CDR1 reads LNHDA; CDR2 reads SQIVND (reference sequence). The CDR3 consists of 15 residues.

The rearrangement joins TRBV28 to TRBJ1-1; D not resolved. This CDR3 contains 14 residues. Trimming removed 5 bases from V and 1 base from J, with 11 bases in between. The germline gives CDR1 MDHEN, CDR2 SYDVKM. This chain's CDR3 is CASSPGGWNTEAFF. DNA of the CDR3: TGTGCCAGCAGTCCGGGTGGGTGGAACACTGAAGCTTTCTTT.

The rearrangement links TRBV7-9 to TRBJ1-5; D not resolved. V lost 5 bases and J 4 bases, leaving 12 bases between the germline ends. Germline CDR1 and CDR2: SEHNR and FQNEAQ (reference sequence). The CDR3 covers 14 residues. The CDR3: CASSPDVTNQPQHF. CDR3 bases: TGTGCCAGCAGCCCGGACGTAACGAATCAGCCCCAGCATTTT.

The chain joins TRBV7-6 to TRBJ2-1; weak D call: TRBD2 (5 bases). The length of the CDR3 is 13 residues. Germline CDR1 is SGHVS and CDR2 is FNYEAQ. The ends were cut back, 3 bases at V and 8 bases at J, with 11 bases in the middle. The CDR3 sequence: CASSLDPEDEQFF. The CDR3 DNA reads as TGTGCCAGCAGCTTGGACCCGGAGGATGAGCAGTTCTTC.

The sample holds a few counts of this clone. V usage is TRBV5-1 and J usage is TRBJ1-2; the D gene is possibly TRBD1 (5 bases). The CDR3 covers 15 residues. V dropped 0 bases and J dropped 3 bases, with 12 bases sitting between them. Germline CDR1 reads SGHRS; CDR2 reads YFSETQ. In DNA, the CDR3 is TGCGCCAGCAGCTTGGTGGGGGGGAAGGACTATGGCTACACCTTC. It codes for CASSLVGGKDYGYTF.

The CDR3 reads CATSDFGERQFF. The DNA of the CDR3 is TGTGCCACCAGTGATTTTGGGGAGCGTCAGTTCTTC. The rearrangement links TRBV24-1 to TRBJ2-1; tentatively, D is TRBD2 (5 bases). CDR1 and CDR2 (germline): KGHDR, SFDVKD. The CDR3 runs to 12 residues. Trimming cost V 1 base and J 13 bases, with 10 bases left between them.

The rearrangement links TRBV7-2 to TRBJ2-5, with 10 bases that match TRBD2. The germline V gene encodes CDR1 SGHTA and CDR2 FQGNSA. The CDR3 is made up of 17 amino acids. The junction had 9 bases not matched to a gene; V was cut back by 3 bases and J by 2 bases. The CDR3 loop is CASSLVSSGGTQETQYF. The CDR3 DNA is TGTGCCAGCAGCTTGGTCTCTAGCGGGGGTACACAAGAGACCCAGTACTTC.

The chain's CDR3 is CASSIAPQGANYGYTF. In nucleotides, the CDR3 is TGTGCCAGTAGTATCGCCCCACAGGGAGCTAACTATGGCTACACCTTC. The J gene is TRBJ1-2, the V gene TRBV19; D perhaps matches TRBD1 (6 bases). This CDR3 contains 16 residues. Germline CDR1 is LNHDA and CDR2 is SQIVND (reference sequence). Trimming took off 3 bases at V and 0 bases at J, with 14 bases between the two ends.

This chain joins TRBV14 and TRBJ1-1; D perhaps matches TRBD1 (6 bases). This CDR3 has 12 amino acids. CDR1 and CDR2 from the germline V gene are SGHDN and FVKESK. The germline V and J ends were trimmed by 4 bases and 7 bases, with 10 bases remaining between them. This chain's CDR3 is CASSPGHLEAFF. CDR3 DNA sequence: TGTGCCAGCAGCCCGGGACATCTTGAAGCTTTCTTT.

The chain has TRBV7-8 and TRBJ2-7; TRBD2 agrees at 7 bases. J lost 1 base, V lost 5 bases, and 11 bases had no gene match. There are 16 residues in the CDR3. The V gene's germline CDR1 is SGHVS and CDR2 FQNEAQ. The CDR3 DNA sequence: TGTGCCAGCAGCCAACGATCCGGGGGGAGGTCCTACGAGCAGTACGTC. It yields the protein CASSQRSGGRSYEQYV.

The V call is TRBV18, the J call TRBJ2-1; weak D call: TRBD1 (5 bases). Germline CDR1 and CDR2: KGHSH and LQKENI. Trimming cost V 0 bases and J 7 bases, with 7 bases left between them. CDR3 length: 13 amino acids. CDR3 nucleotides: TGTGCCAGCTCACCACCCAGGGTGAATGAGCAGTTCTTC. Amino acids: CASSPPRVNEQFF.

Only one count was recorded for this clone. J is TRBJ2-1 and V is TRBV18; D ambiguous. Germline CDR1 reads KGHSH; CDR2 reads LQKENI. Trimming left V 1 base short and J 5 bases short, with 9 bases between. This CDR3 region has 14 residues. CDR3 sequence reads: CASSPQGGDNEQFF. In DNA, the CDR3 is TGTGCCAGCTCACCACAGGGTGGGGACAATGAGCAGTTCTTC.

The rearrangement joins TRBV20-1 to TRBJ1-1, with a possible D match to TRBD1 (5 bases). Germline V gene data show CDR1 as DFQATT and CDR2 as SNEGSKA (reference sequence). The CDR3 sequence is 11 residues long. Trimming took 1 base from V and 7 from J, leaving 7 bases between them. As DNA, the CDR3 is TGCAGTGCTAGAGCAGGGTTTGAAGCTTTCTTT. Its protein is CSARAGFEAFF.

A word on this clone: Within the sample, other DNA sequences also encode this same CDR3. This sequence joins TRBV18 and TRBJ1-2, with TRBD1 identical over 12 bases. The CDR3 consists of 18 residues. Per germline, CDR1 KGHSH and CDR2 LQKENI. Unmatched junction bases numbered 12, after V lost 3 bases and J lost 4 bases. Here the CDR3 DNA reads TGTGCCAGCTCACCCACCCGGGGACAGGGGGCCTTGATCTATGGCTACACCTTC. It yields the protein CASSPTRGQGALIYGYTF.